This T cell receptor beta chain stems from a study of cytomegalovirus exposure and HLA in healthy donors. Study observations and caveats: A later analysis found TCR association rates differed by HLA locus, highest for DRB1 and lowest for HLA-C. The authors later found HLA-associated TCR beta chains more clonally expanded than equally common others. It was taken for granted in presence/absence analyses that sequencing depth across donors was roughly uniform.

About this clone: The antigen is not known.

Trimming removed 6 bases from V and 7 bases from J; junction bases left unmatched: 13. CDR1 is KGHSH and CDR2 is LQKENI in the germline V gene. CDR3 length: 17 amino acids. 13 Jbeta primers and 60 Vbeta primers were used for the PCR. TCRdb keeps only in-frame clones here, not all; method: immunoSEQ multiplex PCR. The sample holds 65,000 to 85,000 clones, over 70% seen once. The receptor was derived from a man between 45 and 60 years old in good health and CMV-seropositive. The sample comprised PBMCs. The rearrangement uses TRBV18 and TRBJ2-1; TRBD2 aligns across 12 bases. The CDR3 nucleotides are TGTGCCAGCTCGTCCAGTTTGACTAGCGGGAGTGAGAATGAGCAGTTCTTC. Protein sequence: CASSSSLTSGSENEQFF.